This T cell receptor beta chain is drawn from a study of blood T cells in healthy people across ages. Study-wide findings and caveats: Naive CD4+ cells and diversity were both higher in long-lived donors than in aged donors. PBMCs left unsorted prevented a conclusive naive versus antigen-experienced comparison.

This clonotype was detected many times. Its antigen is unknown. For the second PCR, which ran for 7 to 11 cycles, a sample-barcoded 5' primer and a J-beta primer mix were used. The template-switch adaptor was a 5' adaptor with 12 random nucleotides. It tagged each cDNA molecule. Using its own MiXCR run on the 5' RACE reads, TCRdb lists one record per CDR3 protein. Of approximately 810,000 distinct CDR3 sequences in the sample, under 30% are singletons; the top ten hold 15% to 20%. V lost 4 bases to trimming and J lost 5 bases; unmatched junction nucleotides: 6. The CDR3 spans 15 residues. Germline-derived CDR1 and CDR2 are MNHEY and SVGEGT.

Sequencing was done on a sample of blood. This receptor was identified in a woman aged 80 or over in good health. V usage is TRBV6-2 or TRBV6-3 and J usage is TRBJ2-7; TRBD1 matches at 12 bases. The CDR3 nucleotides read TGTGCCAGCAGTTCTCGGGACAGGGGGCTCCACGAGCAGTACTTC. Its translation: CASSSRDRGLHEQYF.